One sample yielded the 9 T cell receptor beta chains listed below, sequenced in a study of T cell responses to AZD1222 COVID-19 vaccine. Here immunoSEQ multiplex PCR was the method, and the copy in TCRdb shows in-frame clones only, minus some. In the table there are tens of thousands of clones, 90% of which are singletons. The input for sequencing was peripheral blood, taken on day 0 of AZD1222 vaccination. Every receptor here comes from an adult in good health.

The rearrangement links TRBV18 to TRBJ1-2; D is unresolved. The germline V and J ends were trimmed by 7 bases and 0 bases, with 27 bases remaining between them. The CDR3 contains 19 residues. Germline-derived CDR1 and CDR2 are KGHSH and LQKENI. The CDR3 protein is CASFPALTAVEITNYGYTF. The CDR3 coding sequence is TGTGCCAGCTTCCCAGCATTGACCGCCGTTGAAATTACTAACTATGGCTACACCTTC.

CDR3 loop: CASSAPGNSWEKLFF. The CDR3 DNA is TGTGCCAGCAGTGCCCCAGGGAATTCGTGGGAAAAACTGTTTTTT. The rearrangement uses TRBV2 and TRBJ1-4; possible D gene TRBD1, 5 bases. Trimming cost V 4 bases and J 8 bases, with 17 bases left between them. CDR1 and CDR2 (germline): SNHLY, FYNNEI. The CDR3 has 15 residues.

The rearrangement uses TRBV6-2 or TRBV6-3 and TRBJ1-5, with a weak D call TRBD1 (5 bases). This CDR3 spans 14 amino acids. V shed 4 bases and J shed 5 bases, with 12 bases lying between them. The V gene's germline CDR1 is MNHEY and CDR2 SVGEGT. The CDR3 DNA reads TGTGCCAGCAGTTCTGGGGGGGGATATCAGCCCCAGCATTTT. Its protein is CASSSGGGYQPQHF.

The chain couples TRBV30 to TRBJ1-2; unclear D gene. Per germline, CDR1 GTSNPN and CDR2 SVGIG (reference sequence). Deletions cut 2 bases from V and 4 bases from J, with 8 bases between. The CDR3 covers 12 residues. The CDR3 spells CAWSSRSYGYTF. CDR3 DNA: TGTGCCTGGAGTTCTCGGAGCTATGGCTACACCTTC. The full variable domain, with the rest looked up from reference TRBV30 and TRBJ1-2, is SQTIHQWPATLVQPVGSPLSLECTVEGTSNPNLYWYRQAAGRGLQLLFYSVGIGQISSEVPQNLSASRPQDRQFILSSKKLLLSDSGFYLCAWSSRSYGYTFGSGTRLTVV.

V gene TRBV5-1 combines with J gene TRBJ1-1, with D hard to call. Germline V gene data show CDR1 as SGHRS and CDR2 as YFSETQ. Trimming stripped 4 bases from V and 0 bases from J, with 13 bases between. The CDR3 runs 15 residues. For the CDR3, the DNA is TGCGCCAGCAGCGACCCTGGACGGATGAACACTGAAGCTTTCTTT. This translates into CASSDPGRMNTEAFF.

The genes are TRBV30 and TRBJ1-4; possibly TRBD1 for D (5 bases). Germline CDR1 and CDR2: GTSNPN and SVGIG (reference sequence). V lost 2 bases, J lost 8 bases, and 21 bases lay in between. The CDR3 is 16 residues long. The CDR3 DNA reads as TGTGCCTGGAGTCCCTTCACAAACAGGTTCCGCGAAAAACTGTTTTTT. Translation: CAWSPFTNRFREKLFF. Using reference TRBV30 and TRBJ1-4 for the parts outside the CDR3, the full variable domain is SQTIHQWPATLVQPVGSPLSLECTVEGTSNPNLYWYRQAAGRGLQLLFYSVGIGQISSEVPQNLSASRPQDRQFILSSKKLLLSDSGFYLCAWSPFTNRFREKLFFGSGTQLSVL.

J is TRBJ1-5 and V is TRBV20-1, with D maybe TRBD1 (6 bases). Germline lookup yields CDR1 DFQATT and CDR2 SNEGSKA (reference sequence). The CDR3 sequence is 13 residues long. V was trimmed by 3 bases and J by 8 bases, leaving 14 bases between them. The CDR3 DNA follows: TGCAGTGCTAGTTTGGAGAGGGGGGAGCCCCAGCATTTT. Protein sequence: CSASLERGEPQHF.

The rearrangement links TRBV7-9 to TRBJ1-4, with D unresolved. Germline CDR1 SEHNR, CDR2 FQNEAQ (reference sequence). This CDR3 spans 15 amino acids. Trimming stripped 5 bases from V and 8 bases from J, with 18 bases between. CDR3 in amino acids: CASSPEASLKEKLFF. The CDR3 DNA is TGTGCCAGCAGCCCGGAAGCCTCTCTGAAGGAAAAACTGTTTTTT.

V and J are TRBV10-3 and TRBJ1-2, with D possibly being TRBD1 (6 bases). Trimming cost V 2 bases and J 4 bases, with 8 bases left between them. The CDR3 is 13 residues long. CDR1 ENHRY and CDR2 SYGVKD come from the germline V gene. The DNA of the CDR3 is TGTGCCATCAGTGAGACAGGGACCTATGGCTACACCTTC. It specifies CAISETGTYGYTF.